Shown below are 13 T cell receptor beta chains from a single sample sequenced in a study of shared clonotypes between healthy human individuals. The assay was immunoSEQ multiplex PCR, and TCRdb's table has in-frame clones only and misses some. Among some 790,000 clones listed, roughly two thirds were seen once. Source material: memory CD4+ T cells sorted from blood. The subset denotes: CD45RA-negative fraction. Receptors originate from a woman in her thirties in good health.

This rearrangement joins TRBV6-6 to TRBJ2-3; D unclear. Germline CDR1 reads MNHNY; CDR2 reads SVGAGI (reference sequence). V shed 1 base and J shed 5 bases, with 1 base lying between them. The CDR3 is 11 residues long. The CDR3 is CASSYLDTQYF. The CDR3 DNA sequence: TGTGCCAGCAGTTACTTAGATACGCAGTATTTT.

This chain uses TRBV7-9 with TRBJ2-5, with D unclear. Germline CDR1 and CDR2: SEHNR and FQNEAQ (reference sequence). The CDR3 runs 17 residues. V shed 1 base and J shed 4 bases, with 19 bases lying between them. CDR3 residues: CASSLGELQAPSETQYF. CDR3 bases: TGTGCCAGCAGCTTAGGAGAGTTGCAGGCCCCATCAGAGACCCAGTACTTC. Looking up the rest from reference TRBV7-9 and TRBJ2-5 gives the full variable domain: DTGVSQNPRHKITKRGQNVTFRCDPISEHNRLYWYRQTLGQGPEFLTYFQNEAQLEKSRLLSDRFSAERPKGSFSTLEIQRTEQGDSAMYLCASSLGELQAPSETQYFGPGTRLLVL.

V and J are TRBV10-2 and TRBJ1-1; D is perhaps TRBD1 (5 bases). This CDR3 is 11 amino acids long. The V and J ends lost 7 bases and 5 bases respectively, with 8 bases between them. In germline, CDR1 is WSHSY, CDR2 SAAADI. The CDR3 coding sequence is TGCGCCAGCATTGGGGGTACTGAAGCTTTCTTT. This translates into CASIGGTEAFF.

The chain employs TRBV14 and TRBJ2-2; D is unresolved. This CDR3 is 14 amino acids long. The V gene's germline CDR1 is SGHDN and CDR2 FVKESK. Trimming pared 1 base from V and 4 bases from J, leaving 7 bases between. CDR3 protein: CASSQAVGTGELFF. For the CDR3, the DNA is TGTGCCAGCAGCCAAGCAGTTGGCACCGGGGAGCTGTTTTTT. The variable domain in full, completed from reference TRBV14 and TRBJ2-2, reads EAGVTQFPSHSVIEKGQTVTLRCDPISGHDNLYWYRRVMGKEIKFLLHFVKESKQDESGMPNNRFLAERTGGTYSTLKVQPAELEDSGVYFCASSQAVGTGELFFGEGSRLTVL.

DNA for the CDR3: TGTGCCAGCAGCACGCAGAACACTGAAGCTTTCTTT. Protein: CASSTQNTEAFF. The V and J genes are TRBV5-4 and TRBJ1-1; D call uncertain. Germline values: CDR1 SGHNT, CDR2 YYREEE (reference sequence). The CDR3 length is 12 residues. The V end was cut by 4 bases, the J end by 1 base, with 5 bases between.

This chain joins TRBV19 and TRBJ2-3; 11 nucleotides align to TRBD2. V trimming: 7 bases; J trimming: 5 bases; junction bases outside the gene matches: 2. CDR3 length equals 13 residues. Germline CDR1 is LNHDA and CDR2 is SQIVND (reference sequence). CDR3 nucleotides: TGTGCCAGTAACGGACTAGCGGGAGATACGCAGTATTTT. Translation: CASNGLAGDTQYF.

V and J are TRBV6-5 and TRBJ1-3; a weak D match, TRBD1 (5 bases). The CDR3 has 13 residues. V lost 5 bases and J lost 3, with 8 bases in between. Germline loops: CDR1 MNHEY, CDR2 SVGAGI. CDR3 nucleotide sequence: TGTGCCAGCAGTGCAGGGTATGGAAACACCATATATTTT. Its translation is CASSAGYGNTIYF.

The chain combines TRBV15 with TRBJ2-6; possibly TRBD1 for D (5 bases). Looked up from germline, CDR1 is LNHNV and CDR2 is YYDKDF (reference sequence). CDR3 length: 17 amino acids. V was pared by 1 base and J by 0 bases, with 10 bases between. The DNA of the CDR3 is TGTGCCACCAGCAGAGGAGGACACCTCTCTGGGGCCAACGTCCTGACTTTC. Translated, it gives CATSRGGHLSGANVLTF.

V usage is TRBV4-1 and J usage is TRBJ2-1, with TRBD1 matching 10 bases. This CDR3 region has 15 residues. The junction had 3 bases not matched to a gene; V was cut back by 0 bases and J by 7 bases. Germline lookup yields CDR1 MGHRA and CDR2 YSYEKL. The CDR3 DNA sequence: TGCGCCAGCAGCCAAGATAGACAGGGGGCGAATGAGCAGTTCTTC. Its translation: CASSQDRQGANEQFF.

The sample holds a few counts of this clone. In DNA, the CDR3 is TGTGCCAGCAGCTTGCACTCCCCCACCTATGGCTACACCTTC. Residues: CASSLHSPTYGYTF. The rearrangement links TRBV5-4 to TRBJ1-2; D not resolved. The CDR3 extends over 14 amino acids. Trimming took 1 base from V and 4 from J, leaving 11 bases between them. Germline V gene sequence: CDR1 SGHNT, CDR2 YYREEE (reference sequence).

The CDR3, as DNA: TGTGCCAGCAGGGCCCAGGGTAGGGAGACCCAGTACTTC. This translates into CASRAQGRETQYF. The chain employs TRBV6-5 and TRBJ2-5; D perhaps matches TRBD1 (5 bases). V was shortened by 6 bases and J by 5 bases, with 13 bases between the two germline ends. The germline V gene has CDR1 MNHEY and CDR2 SVGAGI. This CDR3 is built from 13 residues.

With regard to this clone: A single base separates this from a much larger clone, so it may be a read error. For the CDR3, the DNA is TGTGCCAGCAGCCTCCAGGGGAACACCGGGGAGCTGTTTTTT. Its protein product is CASSLQGNTGELFF. The gene calls are TRBV7-9 and TRBJ2-2; weak D call: TRBD1 (5 bases). V was trimmed by 5 bases and J by 1 base, leaving 8 bases between them. Germline-derived CDR1 and CDR2 are SEHNR and FQNEAQ (reference sequence). The CDR3 runs 14 residues.

The rearrangement links TRBV9 to TRBJ2-5, with D perhaps matching TRBD1 or TRBD2 (5 bases each). Germline CDR1 and CDR2: SGDLS and YYNGEE. The CDR3 is 16 residues long. V lost 0 bases, J lost 5 bases, and 17 bases lay in between. The CDR3 here is CASSVDWGRVGETQYF. The CDR3 DNA reads TGTGCCAGCAGCGTAGATTGGGGACGGGTCGGGGAGACCCAGTACTTC.